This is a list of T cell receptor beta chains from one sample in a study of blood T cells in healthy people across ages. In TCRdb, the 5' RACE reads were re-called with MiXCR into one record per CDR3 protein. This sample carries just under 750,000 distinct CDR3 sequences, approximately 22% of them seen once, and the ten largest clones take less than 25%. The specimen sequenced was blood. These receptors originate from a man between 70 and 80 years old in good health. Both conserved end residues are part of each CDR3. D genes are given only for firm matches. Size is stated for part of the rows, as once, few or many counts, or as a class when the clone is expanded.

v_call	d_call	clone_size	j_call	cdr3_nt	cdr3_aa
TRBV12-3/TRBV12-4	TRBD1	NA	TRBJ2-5	TGTGCCAGCAGCAACGACAGGGCTTGGCAAGAGACCCAGTACTTC	CASSNDRAWQETQYF
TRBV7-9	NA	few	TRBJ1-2	TGTGCCAGCAGCCGGGGAGAGGGATACTATGGCTACACCTTC	CASSRGEGYYGYTF
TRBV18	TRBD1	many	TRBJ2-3	TGTGCCAGCTCACCCACAGGGGTAGCGGATACGCAGTATTTT	CASSPTGVADTQYF
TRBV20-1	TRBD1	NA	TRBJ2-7	TGCAGTGCTACTCTCCGACAGGGCGTGAAAGACGAGCAGTACTTC	CSATLRQGVKDEQYF
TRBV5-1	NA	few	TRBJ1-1	TGCGCCAGCAGCTTGCGAGGAGGGACGAACACTGAAGCTTTCTTT	CASSLRGGTNTEAFF
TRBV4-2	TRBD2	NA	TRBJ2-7	TGTGCCAGCAGCCAAGCGGCCCTAGCGGGGTCCTACGAGCAGTACTTC	CASSQAALAGSYEQYF
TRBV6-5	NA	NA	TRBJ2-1	TGTGCCAGCAGCCCAACCGGAACGATGTATGAGCAGTTCTTC	CASSPTGTMYEQFF
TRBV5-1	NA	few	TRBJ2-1	TGCGCCAGCAGCTACAGGGAAAACTCCTACAATGAGCAGTTCTTC	CASSYRENSYNEQFF
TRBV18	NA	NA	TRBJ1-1	TGTGCCAGCTCACCAAGAGCGGGCATCGGGGTCACTGAAGCTTTCTTT	CASSPRAGIGVTEAFF
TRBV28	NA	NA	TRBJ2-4	TGTGCCAGCAGTCCCTTCATGAAAAACATTCAGTACTTC	CASSPFMKNIQYF
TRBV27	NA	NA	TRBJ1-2	TGTGCCAGCAGTTTTGGCGGTGAGGGCTACACCTTC	CASSFGGEGYTF
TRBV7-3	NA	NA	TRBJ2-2	TGTGCCAGCAGCTTAACGTTTAGCGGGGAGCTGTTTTTT	CASSLTFSGELFF
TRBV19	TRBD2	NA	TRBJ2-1	TGTGCCAGTAGTCCCGGACTAGCGGGAGGGAACCCATTGTACAACAATGAGCAGTTCTTC	CASSPGLAGGNPLYNNEQFF
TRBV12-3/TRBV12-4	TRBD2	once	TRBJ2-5	TGTGCCAGCAGGACTAGCGGGGTACAAGAGACCCAGTACTTC	CASRTSGVQETQYF
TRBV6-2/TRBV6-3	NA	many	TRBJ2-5	TGTGCCAGCACCGCTAGTAAGACCCAGTACTTC	CASTASKTQYF
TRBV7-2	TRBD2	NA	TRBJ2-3	TGTGCCAGCAGCTTTCTTCCTAGCGGAAGCACAGATACGCAGTATTTT	CASSFLPSGSTDTQYF
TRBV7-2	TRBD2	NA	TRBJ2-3	TGTGCCAGCAGCTTAGAGTATAGCGGGCCCCTCACAGATACGCAGTATTTT	CASSLEYSGPLTDTQYF
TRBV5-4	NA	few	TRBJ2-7	TGTGCCAGCAGCGGGGGAGGGACAGTTGGTAACGAGCAGTACTTC	CASSGGGTVGNEQYF
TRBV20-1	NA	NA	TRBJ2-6	TGCAGTGCTCCCACAGGCTACTCTGGGGCCAACGTCCTGACTTTC	CSAPTGYSGANVLTF
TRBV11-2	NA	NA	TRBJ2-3	TGTGCCAGCAGCTTATTGGTCAGGGCGGAGGATACGCAGTATTTT	CASSLLVRAEDTQYF
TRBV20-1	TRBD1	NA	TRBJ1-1	TGCAGTGCTCAGACAGGGAGCACTGAAGCTTTCTTT	CSAQTGSTEAFF
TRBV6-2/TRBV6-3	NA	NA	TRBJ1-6	TGTGCCAGCAGTTACTACCGCTCACCCCTCCACTTT	CASSYYRSPLHF
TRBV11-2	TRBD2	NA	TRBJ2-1	TGTGCCAGCAGAAAACTAGCGGGGGGCACCCACATTATTTTC	CASRKLAGGTHIIF
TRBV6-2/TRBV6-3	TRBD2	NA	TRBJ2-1	TGTGCCAGCATTTCCCGGACTAGCGGGAGAAGCTCCTACAATGAGCAGTTCTTC	CASISRTSGRSSYNEQFF
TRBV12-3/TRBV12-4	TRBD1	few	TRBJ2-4	TGTGCCAGCAGTGTCCACCCGACAGGGGCACAAATCATTCAGTACTTC	CASSVHPTGAQIIQYF
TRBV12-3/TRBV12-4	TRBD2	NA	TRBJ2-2	TGTGCCAGCAGTTCCTGGACTAGCGGGGGGGTCGGGGAGCTGTTTTTT	CASSSWTSGGVGELFF
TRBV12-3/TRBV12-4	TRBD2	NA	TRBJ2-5	TGTGCCAGCAGTTTAGGCGGGGGGTGGAGAGAGACCCAGTACTTC	CASSLGGGWRETQYF
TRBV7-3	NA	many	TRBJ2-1	TGTGCCAGCAGCTCCCTAGCCTACAATGAGCAGTTCTTC	CASSSLAYNEQFF
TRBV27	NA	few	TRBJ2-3	TGTGCCAGCAGTTCATACAGGGTTAGCACAGATCCGCAGTATTTT	CASSSYRVSTDPQYF
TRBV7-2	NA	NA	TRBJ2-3	TGTGCCAGCAGCTTAGCGTGGGGCCGCACAGATACGCAGTATTTT	CASSLAWGRTDTQYF
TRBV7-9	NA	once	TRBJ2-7	TGTGCCATATTCCTTAAGGGTCCAAAATCCTACGAGCAGTACTTC	CAIFLKGPKSYEQYF
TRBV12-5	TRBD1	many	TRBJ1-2	TGTGCTAGTGGCCCCCCGCGCAGGGGGCTTGGCTACACCTTC	CASGPPRRGLGYTF
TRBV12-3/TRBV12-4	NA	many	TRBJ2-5	TGTGCCAGCAGTTCTATTGAGACCCAGTACTTC	CASSSIETQYF
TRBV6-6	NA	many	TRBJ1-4	TGTGCCAGCAGTTACGGGGGTTTTGGTGAAAAACTGTTTTTT	CASSYGGFGEKLFF
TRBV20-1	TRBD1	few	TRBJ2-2	TGCAGTGCTAGACCGGGACAGGGGTACACCGGGGAGCTGTTTTTT	CSARPGQGYTGELFF
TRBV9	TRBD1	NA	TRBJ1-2	TGTGCCAGCAGCCCGACAGGGAATCTTGGCTACACCTTC	CASSPTGNLGYTF
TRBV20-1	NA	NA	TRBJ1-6	TGCAGTGCCGGCCCGGGGGCTGGGAATTCACCCCTCCACTTT	CSAGPGAGNSPLHF
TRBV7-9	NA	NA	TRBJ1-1	TGTGCCAGCAGCTTAGTGAGGAGTTTGAACACTGAAGCTTTCTTT	CASSLVRSLNTEAFF
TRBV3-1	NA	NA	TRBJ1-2	TGTGCCAGCAGCCAAGAGGATGGGAGGCAGCACTATGGCTACACCTTC	CASSQEDGRQHYGYTF
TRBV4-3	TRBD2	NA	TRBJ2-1	TGCGCCAGCAGCCAAGATGGACTAGCGGGGGGGTATGAGCAGTTCTTC	CASSQDGLAGGYEQFF